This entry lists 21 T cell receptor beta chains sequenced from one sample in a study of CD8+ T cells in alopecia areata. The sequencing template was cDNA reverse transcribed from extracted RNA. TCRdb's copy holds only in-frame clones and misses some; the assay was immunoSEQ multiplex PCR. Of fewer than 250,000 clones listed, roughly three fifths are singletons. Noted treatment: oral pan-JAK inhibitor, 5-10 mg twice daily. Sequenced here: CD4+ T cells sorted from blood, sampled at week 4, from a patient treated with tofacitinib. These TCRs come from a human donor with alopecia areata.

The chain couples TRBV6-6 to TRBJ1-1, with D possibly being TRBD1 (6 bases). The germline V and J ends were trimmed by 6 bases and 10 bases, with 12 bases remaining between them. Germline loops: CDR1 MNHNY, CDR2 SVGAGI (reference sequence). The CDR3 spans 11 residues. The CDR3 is CASRQGFRAFF. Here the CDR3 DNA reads TGTGCCAGCAGACAGGGCTTTAGAGCTTTCTTT.

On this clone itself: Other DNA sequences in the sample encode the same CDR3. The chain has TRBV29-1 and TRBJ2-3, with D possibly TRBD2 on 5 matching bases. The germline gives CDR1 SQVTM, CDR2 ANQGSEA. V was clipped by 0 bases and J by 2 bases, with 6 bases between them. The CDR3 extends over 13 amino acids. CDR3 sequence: CSVEEGLTDTQYF. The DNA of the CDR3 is TGCAGCGTTGAAGAAGGACTCACAGATACGCAGTATTTT.

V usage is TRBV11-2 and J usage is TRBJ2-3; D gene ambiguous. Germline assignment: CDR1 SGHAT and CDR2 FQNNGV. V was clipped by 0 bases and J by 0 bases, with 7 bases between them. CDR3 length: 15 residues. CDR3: CASSLDPSSTDTQYF. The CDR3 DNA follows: TGTGCCAGCAGCTTAGATCCCTCTAGCACAGATACGCAGTATTTT.

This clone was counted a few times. The CDR3 loop is CSVGNYGYTF. CDR3 nucleotide sequence: TGCAGCGTTGGGAACTATGGCTACACCTTC. The chain joins TRBV29-1 to TRBJ1-2; D is uncertain. The CDR3 spans 10 residues. The germline V gene encodes CDR1 SQVTM and CDR2 ANQGSEA. V was pared by 4 bases and J by 2 bases, with 2 bases between.

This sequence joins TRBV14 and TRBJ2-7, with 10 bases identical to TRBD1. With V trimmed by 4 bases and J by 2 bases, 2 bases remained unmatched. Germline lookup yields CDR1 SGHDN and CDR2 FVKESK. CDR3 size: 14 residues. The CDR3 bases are TGTGCCAGCAGCCGCGGACAGGGGGCCTACGAGCAGTACTTC. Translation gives CASSRGQGAYEQYF.

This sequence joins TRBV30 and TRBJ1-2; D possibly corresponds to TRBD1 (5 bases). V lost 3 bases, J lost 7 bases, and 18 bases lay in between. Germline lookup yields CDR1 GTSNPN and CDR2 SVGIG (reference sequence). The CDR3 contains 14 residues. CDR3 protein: CAWRVGQGGPGYTF. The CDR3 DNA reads TGTGCCTGGAGAGTAGGCCAGGGAGGCCCTGGCTACACCTTC.

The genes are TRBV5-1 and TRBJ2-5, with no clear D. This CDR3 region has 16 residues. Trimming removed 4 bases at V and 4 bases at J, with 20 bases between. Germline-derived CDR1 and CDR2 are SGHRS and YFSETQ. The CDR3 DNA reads TGCGCCAGCAGCCCGGGTATGGCGGCCTCTGGAGAGACCCAGTACTTC. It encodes CASSPGMAASGETQYF. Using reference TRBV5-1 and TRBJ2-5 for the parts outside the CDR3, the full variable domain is KAGVTQTPRYLIKTRGQQVTLSCSPISGHRSVSWYQQTPGQGLQFLFEYFSETQRNKGNFPGRFSGRQFSNSRSEMNVSTLELGDSALYLCASSPGMAASGETQYFGPGTRLLVL.

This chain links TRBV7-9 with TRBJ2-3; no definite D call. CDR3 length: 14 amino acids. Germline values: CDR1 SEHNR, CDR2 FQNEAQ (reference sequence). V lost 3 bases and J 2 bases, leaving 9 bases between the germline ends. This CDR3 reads CASSFNRYTDTQYF. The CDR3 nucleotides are TGTGCCAGCAGCTTTAACAGATACACAGATACGCAGTATTTT. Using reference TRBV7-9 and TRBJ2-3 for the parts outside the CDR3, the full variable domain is DTGVSQNPRHKITKRGQNVTFRCDPISEHNRLYWYRQTLGQGPEFLTYFQNEAQLEKSRLLSDRFSAERPKGSFSTLEIQRTEQGDSAMYLCASSFNRYTDTQYFGPGTRLTVL.

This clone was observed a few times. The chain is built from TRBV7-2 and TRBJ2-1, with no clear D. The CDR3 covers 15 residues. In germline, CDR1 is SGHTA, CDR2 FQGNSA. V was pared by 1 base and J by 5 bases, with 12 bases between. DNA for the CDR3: TGTGCCAGCAGCTTAGTCGGCCCTTCAAACAATGAGCAGTTCTTC. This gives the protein CASSLVGPSNNEQFF. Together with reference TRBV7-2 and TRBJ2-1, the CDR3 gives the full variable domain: GAGVSQSPSNKVTEKGKDVELRCDPISGHTALYWYRQSLGQGLEFLIYFQGNSAPDKSGLPSDRFSAERTGGSVSTLTIQRTQQEDSAVYLCASSLVGPSNNEQFFGPGTRLTVL.

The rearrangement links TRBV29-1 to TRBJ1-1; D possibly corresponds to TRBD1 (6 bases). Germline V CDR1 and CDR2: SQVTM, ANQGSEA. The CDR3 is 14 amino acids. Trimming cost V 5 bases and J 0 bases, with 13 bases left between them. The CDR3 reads CSVNSGTLNTEAFF. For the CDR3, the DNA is TGCAGCGTTAACTCCGGGACACTGAACACTGAAGCTTTCTTT.

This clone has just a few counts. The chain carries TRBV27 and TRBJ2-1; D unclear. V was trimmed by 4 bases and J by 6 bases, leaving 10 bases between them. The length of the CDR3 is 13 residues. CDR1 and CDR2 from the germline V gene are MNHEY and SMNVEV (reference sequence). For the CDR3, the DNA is TGTGCCAGCAGTTCGTCCTGGGGCAATGAGCAGTTCTTC. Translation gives CASSSSWGNEQFF.

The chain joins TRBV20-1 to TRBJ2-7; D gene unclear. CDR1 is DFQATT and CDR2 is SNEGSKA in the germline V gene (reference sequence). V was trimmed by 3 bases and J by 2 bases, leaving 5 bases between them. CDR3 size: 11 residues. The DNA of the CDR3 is TGCAGTGCTAGGGCGACCTACGAGCAGTACTTC. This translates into CSARATYEQYF.

The CDR3 DNA sequence: TGCAGCGTTGGAGCTGGGAGGAACGAGCAGTACTTC. It yields the protein CSVGAGRNEQYF. The chain couples TRBV29-1 to TRBJ2-7, with a tentative D call TRBD2 (6 bases). Germline values: CDR1 SQVTM, CDR2 ANQGSEA. This CDR3 has 12 residues. V was pared by 4 bases and J by 5 bases, with 12 bases between.

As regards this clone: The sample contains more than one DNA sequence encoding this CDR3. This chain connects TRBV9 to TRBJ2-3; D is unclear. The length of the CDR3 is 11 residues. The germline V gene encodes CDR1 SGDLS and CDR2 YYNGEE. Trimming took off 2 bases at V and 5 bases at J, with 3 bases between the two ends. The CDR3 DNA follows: TGTGCCAGCAGCGTGGGAGATACGCAGTATTTT. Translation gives CASSVGDTQYF.

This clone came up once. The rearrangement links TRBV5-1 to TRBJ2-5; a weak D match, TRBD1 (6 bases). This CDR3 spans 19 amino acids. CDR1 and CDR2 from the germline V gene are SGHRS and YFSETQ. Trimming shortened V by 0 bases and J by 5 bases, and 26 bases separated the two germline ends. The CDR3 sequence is CASSLGVTGTLSLRETQYF. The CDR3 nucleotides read TGCGCCAGCAGCTTGGGTGTTACGGGGACACTATCCCTACGGGAGACCCAGTACTTC.

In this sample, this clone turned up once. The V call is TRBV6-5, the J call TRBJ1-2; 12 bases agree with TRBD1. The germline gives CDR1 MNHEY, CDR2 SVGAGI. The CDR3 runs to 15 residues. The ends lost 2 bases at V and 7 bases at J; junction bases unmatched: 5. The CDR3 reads CASSYKGQGAVGYTF. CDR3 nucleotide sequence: TGTGCCAGCAGTTACAAGGGACAGGGGGCGGTTGGCTACACCTTC.

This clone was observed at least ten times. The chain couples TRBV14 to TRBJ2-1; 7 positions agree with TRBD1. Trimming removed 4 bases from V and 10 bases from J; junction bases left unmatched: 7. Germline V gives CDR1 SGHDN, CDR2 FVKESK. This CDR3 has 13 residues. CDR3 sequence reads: CASSPLTGREQFF. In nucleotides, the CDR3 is TGTGCCAGCAGCCCCTTGACAGGGCGCGAGCAGTTCTTC.

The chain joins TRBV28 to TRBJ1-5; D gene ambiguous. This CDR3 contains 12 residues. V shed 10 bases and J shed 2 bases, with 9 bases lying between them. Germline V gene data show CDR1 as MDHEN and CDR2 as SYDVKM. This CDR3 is CATREGNQPQHF. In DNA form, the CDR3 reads TGTGCCACCCGGGAGGGCAATCAGCCCCAGCATTTT.

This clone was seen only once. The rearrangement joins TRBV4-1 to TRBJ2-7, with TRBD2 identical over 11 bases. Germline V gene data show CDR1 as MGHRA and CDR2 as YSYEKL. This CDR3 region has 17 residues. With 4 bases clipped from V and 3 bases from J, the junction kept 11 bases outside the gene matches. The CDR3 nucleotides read TGCGCCAGCAGCCGAACCTTAGCGGGAGGGCCAGGCTACGAGCAGTACTTC. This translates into CASSRTLAGGPGYEQYF.

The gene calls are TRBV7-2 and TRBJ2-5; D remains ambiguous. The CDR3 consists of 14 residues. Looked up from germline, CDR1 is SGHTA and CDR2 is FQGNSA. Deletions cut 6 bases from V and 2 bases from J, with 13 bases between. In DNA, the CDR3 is TGTGCCAGCAGTCATCTCGGGCGGCAAGAGACCCAGTACTTC. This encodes CASSHLGRQETQYF. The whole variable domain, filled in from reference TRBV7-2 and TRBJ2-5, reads GAGVSQSPSNKVTEKGKDVELRCDPISGHTALYWYRQSLGQGLEFLIYFQGNSAPDKSGLPSDRFSAERTGGSVSTLTIQRTQQEDSAVYLCASSHLGRQETQYFGPGTRLLVL.

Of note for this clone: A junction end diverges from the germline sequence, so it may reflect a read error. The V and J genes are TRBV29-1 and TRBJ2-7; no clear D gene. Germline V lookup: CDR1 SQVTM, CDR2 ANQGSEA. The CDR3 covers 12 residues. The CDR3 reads CGVAFLGYEQYF. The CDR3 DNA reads TGCGGCGTCGCCTTCTTGGGATACGAGCAGTACTTC.